This T cell receptor (beta chain) appears in the sequencing data of a study of Ad26.COV2.S vaccination and SARS-CoV-2 variants. The protocol was immunoSEQ multiplex PCR, while the TCRdb copy is restricted to in-frame clones and leaves out a portion. The sample holds approximately 340,000 clones; approximately 90% are singletons and the top ten take 3% to 5%. Comments on this clone: The antigen remains undetermined.

General study points: Researchers cautioned that TCR breadth and depth analyses may have underestimated total T cell responses. Vaccine recipients posted higher spike-specific TCR breadth than their placebo counterparts.

V lost 3 bases to trimming and J lost 7 bases; unmatched junction nucleotides: 12. Germline lookup yields CDR1 ENHRY and CDR2 SYGVKD. CDR3 length equals 17 residues. The chain links TRBV10-3 to TRBJ2-3, with 11 bases that match TRBD2. This clonotype was sampled from a human donor who had recovered from COVID-19. The material was peripheral blood, obtained after recovery from COVID-19. This CDR3 is CAISDTTASGGSYTQYF. DNA for the CDR3: TGTGCCATCAGTGATACGACCGCTAGCGGGGGGTCCTATACGCAGTATTTT.